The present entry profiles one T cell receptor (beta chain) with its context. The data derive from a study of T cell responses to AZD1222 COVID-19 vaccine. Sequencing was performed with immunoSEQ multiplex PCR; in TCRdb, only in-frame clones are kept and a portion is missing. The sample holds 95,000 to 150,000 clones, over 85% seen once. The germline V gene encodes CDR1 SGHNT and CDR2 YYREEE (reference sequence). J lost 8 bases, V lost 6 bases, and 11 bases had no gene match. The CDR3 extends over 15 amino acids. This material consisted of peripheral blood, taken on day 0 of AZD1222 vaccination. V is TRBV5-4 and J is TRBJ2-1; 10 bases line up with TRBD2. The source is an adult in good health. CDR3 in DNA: TGTGCCAGCACCAAGCGGGAGGGCCCCCTCTATGAGCAGTTCTTC. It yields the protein CASTKREGPLYEQFF. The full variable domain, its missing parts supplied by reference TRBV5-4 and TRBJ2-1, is ETGVTQSPTHLIKTRGQQVTLRCSSQSGHNTVSWYQQALGQGPQFIFQYYREEENGRGNFPPRFSGLQFPNYSSELNVNALELDDSALYLCASTKREGPLYEQFFGPGTRLTVL.